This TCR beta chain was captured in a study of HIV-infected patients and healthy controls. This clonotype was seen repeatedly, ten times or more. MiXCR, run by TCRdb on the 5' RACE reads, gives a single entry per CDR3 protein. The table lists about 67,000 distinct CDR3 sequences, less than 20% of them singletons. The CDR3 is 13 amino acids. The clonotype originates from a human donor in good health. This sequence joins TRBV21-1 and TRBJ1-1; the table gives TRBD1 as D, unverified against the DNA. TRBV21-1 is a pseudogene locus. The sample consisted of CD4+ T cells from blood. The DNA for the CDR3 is TGTGCCAGCAGCAAAGACCACCGGGACGAAGCTTTCTTT. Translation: CASSKDHRDEAFF.